The 12 T cell receptor beta chains in this list originate from one sample, sequenced in a study of blood T cell repertoires in COVID-19. Data came from immunoSEQ multiplex PCR; TCRdb stores just in-frame clones and leaves some out. Of roughly 430,000 clones detected, roughly 88% appear once; the ten largest clones hold around 1.9%. Material for sequencing was PBMCs or T cells enriched from blood (not recorded which). These receptors were taken from a woman in her thirties or forties with acute COVID-19.

This clone was seen just once. The J gene is TRBJ2-7, the V gene TRBV5-8, with D hard to call. With 2 bases removed from V and 1 base from J, the gap between germline ends came to 10 bases. Germline CDR1 reads SGHTS; CDR2 reads YDEGEE. The CDR3 is 14 amino acids. In DNA, the CDR3 is TGTGCCAGCAGCTTAGGAGCCGGGTCCTACGAGCAGTACTTC. Its translation is CASSLGAGSYEQYF.

The V gene is TRBV15, the J gene TRBJ2-2; 8 nucleotides agree with TRBD1. The trim removed 5 bases at V and 4 bases at J, leaving 6 bases unmatched. The CDR3 sequence is 15 residues long. Germline-derived CDR1 and CDR2 are LNHNV and YYDKDF (reference sequence). CDR3 coding DNA: TGTGCCACCAGCGCGCGACAGGGGCTCACCGGGGAGCTGTTTTTT. This translates into CATSARQGLTGELFF.

The V call is TRBV30, the J call TRBJ1-5; 8 bases are a match to TRBD1. This CDR3 region has 15 residues. In germline, CDR1 is GTSNPN, CDR2 SVGIG (reference sequence). V shed 1 base and J 6 bases; nucleotides not matched to a gene: 8. The CDR3: CAWSAGAGGFQPQHF. In nucleotides, the CDR3 is TGTGCCTGGAGTGCGGGGGCAGGGGGCTTTCAGCCCCAGCATTTT. Based on the CDR3 plus reference TRBV30 and TRBJ1-5, the full variable domain is SQTIHQWPATLVQPVGSPLSLECTVEGTSNPNLYWYRQAAGRGLQLLFYSVGIGQISSEVPQNLSASRPQDRQFILSSKKLLLSDSGFYLCAWSAGAGGFQPQHFGDGTRLSIL.

This sequence joins TRBV2 and TRBJ1-2, with 8 positions matching TRBD1. This CDR3 region has 13 residues. The trim removed 3 bases at V and 8 bases at J, leaving 5 bases unmatched. In germline, CDR1 is SNHLY, CDR2 FYNNEI. CDR3 region: CASSDQGARGYTF. Written as DNA, the CDR3 is TGTGCCAGCAGTGATCAGGGGGCGCGGGGCTACACCTTC.

The V call is TRBV2, the J call TRBJ1-5; maybe TRBD1 (6 bases). Per germline, CDR1 SNHLY and CDR2 FYNNEI. The CDR3 contains 14 residues. With 6 bases removed from V and 0 bases from J, the gap between germline ends came to 9 bases. This CDR3 is CASRTRGSNQPQHF. For the CDR3, the DNA is TGTGCCAGCAGAACCAGGGGTAGCAATCAGCCCCAGCATTTT. Supplemented by reference TRBV2 and TRBJ1-5, the full variable domain reads EPEVTQTPSHQVTQMGQEVILRCVPISNHLYFYWYRQILGQKVEFLVSFYNNEISEKSEIFDDQFSVERPDGSNFTLKIRSTKLEDSAMYFCASRTRGSNQPQHFGDGTRLSIL.

The chain couples TRBV4-1 to TRBJ1-2, with D possibly being TRBD1 (5 bases). This CDR3 spans 16 amino acids. Germline V gives CDR1 MGHRA, CDR2 YSYEKL. Trimming left V 0 bases short and J 3 bases short, with 14 bases between. In nucleotides, the CDR3 is TGCGCCAGCAGCCAAGAGAGTCAGGGCGCAGACTATGGCTACACCTTC. Translation gives CASSQESQGADYGYTF.

The chain is built from TRBV2 and TRBJ1-2; tentative D call: TRBD1 (5 bases). Trimming pared 6 bases from V and 8 bases from J, leaving 22 bases between. The CDR3 totals 15 residues. Germline assignment: CDR1 SNHLY and CDR2 FYNNEI. CDR3 DNA: TGTGCCAGCAGCCGGGGGGGAACCAGGGAGCAAGGCTACACCTTC. It is translated as CASSRGGTREQGYTF. The full variable domain, in which reference TRBV2 and TRBJ1-2 provide the parts outside the CDR3, is EPEVTQTPSHQVTQMGQEVILRCVPISNHLYFYWYRQILGQKVEFLVSFYNNEISEKSEIFDDQFSVERPDGSNFTLKIRSTKLEDSAMYFCASSRGGTREQGYTFGSGTRLTVV.

The V gene is TRBV6-1, the J gene TRBJ1-5, with D possibly TRBD1 on 5 matching bases. The CDR3 extends over 15 amino acids. CDR1 is MNHNS and CDR2 is SASEGT in the germline V gene. The V gene lost 1 base and the J gene lost 7 bases, with 14 bases spanning the gap. The CDR3: CASSEDRGSGQPQHF. The CDR3 coding sequence is TGTGCCAGCAGTGAAGACCGGGGGAGCGGACAGCCCCAGCATTTT.

The chain carries TRBV19 and TRBJ1-4; possible D gene TRBD1, 6 bases. The V gene's germline CDR1 is LNHDA and CDR2 SQIVND (reference sequence). V was pared by 2 bases and J by 7 bases, with 11 bases between. The CDR3 consists of 14 residues. The CDR3 DNA follows: TGTGCCAGTAGTATAAACCAGGGGAGTGAAAAACTGTTTTTT. It specifies CASSINQGSEKLFF.

The V and J genes are TRBV7-9 and TRBJ2-7; 7 nucleotides line up with TRBD2. V was pared by 5 bases and J by 1 base, with 5 bases of the junction left unmatched. The CDR3 is 14 residues long. Germline lookup yields CDR1 SEHNR and CDR2 FQNEAQ (reference sequence). CDR3 in DNA: TGTGCCAGCAGCATCGACGGGGGGTCCTACGAGCAGTACTTC. Amino acids: CASSIDGGSYEQYF.

V and J are TRBV13 and TRBJ2-3; 12 bases match TRBD2. J gave up 6 bases and V 4 bases, and 5 bases lay outside the gene matches. Germline CDR1 is PRHDT and CDR2 is FYEKMQ (reference sequence). The CDR3 runs 15 residues. CDR3 protein: CASSSRLAGVDTQYF. DNA for the CDR3: TGTGCCAGCAGCTCAAGACTAGCGGGGGTGGATACGCAGTATTTT.

This clone was observed a handful of times. The V call is TRBV5-4, the J call TRBJ1-2; TRBD1 is a possible D gene (6 bases). Germline CDR1 SGHNT, CDR2 YYREEE (reference sequence). Trimming removed 3 bases from V and 7 bases from J, with 13 bases in between. CDR3 length: 13 residues. DNA for the CDR3: TGTGCCAGCAGCTCCGCACAGGGATTTGGCTACACCTTC. As protein: CASSSAQGFGYTF.